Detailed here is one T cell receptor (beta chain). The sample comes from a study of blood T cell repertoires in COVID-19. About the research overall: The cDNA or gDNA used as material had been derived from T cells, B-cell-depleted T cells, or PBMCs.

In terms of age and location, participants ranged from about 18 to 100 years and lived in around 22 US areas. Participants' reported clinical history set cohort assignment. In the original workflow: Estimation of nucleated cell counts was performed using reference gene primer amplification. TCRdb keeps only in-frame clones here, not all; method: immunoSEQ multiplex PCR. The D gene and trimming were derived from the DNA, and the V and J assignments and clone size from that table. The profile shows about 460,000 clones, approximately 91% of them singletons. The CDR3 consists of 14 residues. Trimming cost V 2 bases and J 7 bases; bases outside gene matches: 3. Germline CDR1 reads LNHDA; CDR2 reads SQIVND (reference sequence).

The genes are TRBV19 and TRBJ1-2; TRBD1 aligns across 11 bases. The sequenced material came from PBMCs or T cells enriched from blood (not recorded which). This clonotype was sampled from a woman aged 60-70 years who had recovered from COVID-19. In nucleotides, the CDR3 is TGTGCCAGTAGTATAAGGGACAGGGGGGGTGGCTACACCTTC. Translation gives CASSIRDRGGGYTF.